This T cell receptor beta chain was identified in a study of cytomegalovirus exposure and HLA in healthy donors. Findings and caveats of the study: According to reports, the classifier identified cytomegalovirus status with high specificity and sensitivity. The investigators catalogued 150 to 200 TCR beta chains as cytomegalovirus-associated. A few chains linked to CMV were shown in vitro to be specific for CMV antigens.

In regard to this clone: Its specificity is unknown. Other nucleotide sequences in the sample specify the same CDR3.

Primers: 60 Vbeta forward and 13 Jbeta reverse. This table comes from immunoSEQ multiplex PCR, and its TCRdb copy is limited to in-frame clones, with some not included. The sample yields approximately 210,000 clones, roughly 85% seen once. V shed 5 bases and J 7 bases; nucleotides not matched to a gene: 5. The CDR3 consists of 14 residues. Germline lookup yields CDR1 MDHEN and CDR2 SYDVKM. The specimen sequenced was PBMCs. The chain uses TRBV28 and TRBJ1-2; 12 bases match TRBD1. This TCR was recovered from a male donor in good health and CMV-seronegative. The CDR3, as DNA: TGTGCCAGCAGTCCAGGGACAGGGGGCTTTGGCTACACCTTC. It specifies CASSPGTGGFGYTF.